This T cell receptor (beta chain) was identified during a study of immune cell composition in non-small cell lung cancer. Sequencing used immunoSEQ multiplex PCR; TCRdb keeps in-frame clones, though not all of them. The sample records roughly 11,000 clones, 50% to 75% being singletons. CDR1 and CDR2 from the germline V gene are SGHTA and FQGNSA. This CDR3 region has 16 residues. Trimming took 5 bases from V and 8 from J; bases not matched to a gene: 10. This sequence joins TRBV7-2 and TRBJ1-5, with 12 positions matching TRBD1. The sample comprised lung tumor tissue. The TCR sequence derives from a human donor with non-small cell lung cancer. CDR3 sequence (DNA): TGTGCCAGCAGCGTGACCGGGACAGGGGGCAGTGAGCCCCAGCATTTT. Its translation: CASSVTGTGGSEPQHF.